Below are 27 T cell receptor beta chains sequenced from a single sample in a study of identical twins. Via MiXCR, TCRdb re-called the 5' RACE reads, giving one row per CDR3 protein. The profile covers 210,000 or so distinct CDR3 sequences, with 6% to 9% appearing a single time and less than 2.5% taken by the ten largest. This sample was also put to use in a study of yellow fever vaccine responses in identical twins.

The sequencing sample was made of memory (CD45RO+) T cells sorted from blood. The receptors come from a woman between 18 and 29 years old in good health.

V usage is TRBV20-1 and J usage is TRBJ2-7; 7 nucleotides match TRBD2. The CDR3 covers 12 residues. The J segment lost 2 bases and the V segment lost 6 bases, leaving 4 bases of the junction unmatched. Germline CDR1 is DFQATT and CDR2 is SNEGSKA (reference sequence). CDR3 coding DNA: TGCAGTGCCGGGGAGGGCCCCTACGAGCAGTACTTC. It is translated as CSAGEGPYEQYF.

This clonotype was picked up many times. This rearrangement joins TRBV14 to TRBJ2-7; D remains ambiguous. V was shortened by 4 bases and J by 4 bases, with 11 bases between the two germline ends. CDR3 length: 13 residues. Per germline, CDR1 SGHDN and CDR2 FVKESK. The CDR3 protein is CASSPQKSYEQYF. In nucleotides, the CDR3 is TGTGCCAGCAGCCCACAGAAGTCTTACGAGCAGTACTTC.

V is TRBV7-9 and J is TRBJ2-7; 9 bases are shared with TRBD1. Looked up from germline, CDR1 is SEHNR and CDR2 is FQNEAQ (reference sequence). This CDR3 region has 15 residues. V dropped 4 bases and J dropped 5; count of bases not matched to a gene: 9. For the CDR3, the DNA is TGTGCCAGCAGCTGGGAGGGGACAGGGTTTGACGAGCAGTACTTC. It codes for CASSWEGTGFDEQYF.

This clonotype was seen many times. The J gene is TRBJ2-7, the V gene TRBV6-1; tentative D call: TRBD2 (5 bases). The length of the CDR3 is 16 residues. Per the germline V gene, CDR1 is MNHNS and CDR2 is SASEGT. Deletions cut 2 bases from V and 0 bases from J, with 14 bases between. The CDR3 protein is CASSERERPSSYEQYF. The CDR3 DNA reads as TGTGCCAGCAGTGAAAGGGAGAGACCCAGCTCCTACGAGCAGTACTTC.

This clonotype was detected many times. J is TRBJ2-1 and V is TRBV7-9; 8 bases are a match to TRBD2. Germline V CDR1 and CDR2: SEHNR, FQNEAQ (reference sequence). The CDR3 is 16 residues long. J gave up 2 bases and V 1 base, and 4 bases lay outside the gene matches. The CDR3 sequence is CASSLGAGRAYNEQFF. The CDR3 DNA reads as TGTGCCAGCAGCTTAGGAGCCGGGAGGGCCTACAATGAGCAGTTCTTC.

This clonotype was observed at least ten times. J is TRBJ1-1 and V is TRBV5-1; D ambiguous. The CDR3 length is 11 residues. Trimming removed 4 bases from V and 8 bases from J, with 9 bases in between. Germline V CDR1 and CDR2: SGHRS, YFSETQ. The CDR3 here is CASSLDREAFF. CDR3 DNA: TGCGCCAGCAGCCTGGATCGCGAAGCTTTCTTT.

This clonotype was counted many times. The V and J genes are TRBV5-6 and TRBJ2-7; no definite D call. The CDR3 consists of 15 residues. Germline V gene sequence: CDR1 SGHDT, CDR2 YYEEEE. V was cut by 0 bases and J by 2 bases, with 12 bases left in between. The CDR3 nucleotides read TGTGCCAGCAGCTTGGCGGCAGGTTTGCCCTACGAGCAGTACTTC. This gives the protein CASSLAAGLPYEQYF. The full variable domain, in which reference TRBV5-6 and TRBJ2-7 provide the parts outside the CDR3, is DAGVTQSPTHLIKTRGQQVTLRCSPKSGHDTVSWYQQALGQGPQFIFQYYEEEERQRGNFPDRFSGHQFPNYSSELNVNALLLGDSALYLCASSLAAGLPYEQYFGPGTRLTVT.

This clonotype was detected ten times or more. This rearrangement joins TRBV10-2 to TRBJ2-3, with 10 bases matching TRBD1. The CDR3 covers 15 residues. CDR1 WSHSY and CDR2 SAAADI come from the germline V gene. After removal of 6 bases from V and 4 bases from J, the junction contained 7 bases not matched to a gene. The CDR3 here is CASRGTGVAADTQYF. CDR3 DNA: TGCGCCAGCAGAGGGACAGGGGTGGCCGCAGATACGCAGTATTTT.

The V and J genes are TRBV29-1 and TRBJ2-7; D is possibly TRBD1 (6 bases). Between the trimmed V and J ends, which lost 7 bases and 6 bases, there was a span of 19 bases. The CDR3 is 13 amino acids. Germline V gene lookup returns CDR1 SQVTM and CDR2 ANQGSEA. The CDR3 reads CSASQGRFAEQYF. In DNA form, the CDR3 reads TGCAGCGCCTCACAGGGCCGGTTCGCCGAGCAGTACTTC.

This clonotype occurred a few times. V gene TRBV3-1 combines with J gene TRBJ1-4; possibly TRBD1 for D (5 bases). V gave up 4 bases and J gave up 5 bases, with 11 bases separating them. Germline assignment: CDR1 LGHDT and CDR2 YNNKEL (reference sequence). This CDR3 region has 14 residues. The CDR3 sequence: CASSLNRQNEKLFF. Written as DNA, the CDR3 is TGTGCCAGCAGCCTTAATCGACAGAATGAAAAACTGTTTTTT.

This clonotype has at least ten counts. The chain recombines TRBV5-1 with TRBJ2-7; 10 bases are shared with TRBD1. Losses at the gene ends were 4 bases for V and 0 bases for J; bases not matched to a gene: 7. Germline loops: CDR1 SGHRS, CDR2 YFSETQ. The CDR3 runs 16 residues. In DNA form, the CDR3 reads TGCGCCAGCAGCATCACCGGGACAGGGGACTCCTACGAGCAGTACTTC. Translation: CASSITGTGDSYEQYF.

The V gene is TRBV6-2 or TRBV6-3, the J gene TRBJ2-3; 9 bases align to TRBD1. Germline V lookup: CDR1 MNHEY, CDR2 SVGEGT. CDR3 size: 16 residues. V lost 6 bases, J lost 2 bases, and 9 bases stayed unmatched. This CDR3 is CASRRYRGQFTDTQYF. The CDR3 DNA reads TGTGCCAGCAGACGGTACAGGGGGCAATTCACAGATACGCAGTATTTT.

This chain joins TRBV5-1 and TRBJ2-3; 9 nucleotides match TRBD2. Germline V gene data show CDR1 as SGHRS and CDR2 as YFSETQ. J gave up 3 bases and V 6 bases, and 2 bases lay outside the gene matches. The CDR3 loop spans 13 amino acids. Here the CDR3 reads CASNLAGTDTQYF. CDR3 DNA: TGCGCCAGCAATCTAGCGGGGACAGATACGCAGTATTTT.

This clonotype was found many times. This chain links TRBV12-3 or TRBV12-4 with TRBJ1-1; no reliable D call. With 7 bases removed from V and 6 bases from J, the gap between germline ends came to 9 bases. The CDR3 is made up of 11 amino acids. CDR3 sequence reads: CASIDLSEAFF. The CDR3 DNA is TGTGCCAGCATAGACCTCTCTGAAGCTTTCTTT.

This clonotype was found a few times. The chain combines TRBV6-5 with TRBJ2-3; D uncertain. Germline lookup yields CDR1 MNHEY and CDR2 SVGAGI. With 8 bases removed from V and 10 bases from J, the gap between germline ends came to 13 bases. The CDR3 consists of 11 residues. CDR3 sequence: CASAAGAAQYF. The CDR3 DNA reads as TGTGCCAGCGCTGCTGGAGCTGCGCAGTATTTT.

The table lists this clonotype with a few counts. V and J are TRBV27 and TRBJ2-7; a possible D gene is TRBD1 (5 bases). Deletions cut 8 bases from V and 3 bases from J, with 14 bases between. The CDR3 has 13 residues. Germline CDR1 and CDR2: MNHEY and SMNVEV (reference sequence). The CDR3 loop reads CASPRDFYYEQYF. CDR3 coding DNA: TGTGCCAGCCCCAGGGATTTTTACTACGAGCAGTACTTC.

The CDR3 spells CATGDTRDQPQHF. As DNA, the CDR3 is TGTGCCACCGGGGACACTCGCGATCAGCCCCAGCATTTT. The chain carries TRBV10-3 and TRBJ1-5, with a weak D call TRBD1 (6 bases). This CDR3 is 13 amino acids long. CDR1 and CDR2 from the germline V gene are ENHRY and SYGVKD. Between the trimmed V and J ends, which lost 10 bases and 5 bases, there was a span of 15 bases.

The J gene is TRBJ2-3, the V gene TRBV7-8; no clear D. The CDR3 has 11 residues. Germline CDR1 and CDR2: SGHVS and FQNEAQ. The V and J ends lost 5 bases and 6 bases respectively, with 6 bases between them. The CDR3 loop is CASSTSDTQYF. The CDR3 DNA reads as TGTGCCAGCAGCACCTCGGATACGCAGTATTTT.

There are a few counts of this clonotype. This chain uses TRBV11-3 with TRBJ2-2; 13 nucleotides agree with TRBD2. Germline V gives CDR1 SGHNT, CDR2 YENEEA. The CDR3 runs to 16 residues. Trimming removed 5 bases from V and 4 bases from J; junction bases left unmatched: 4. CDR3 amino acids: CASSTRLAGGTGELFF. CDR3 bases: TGTGCCAGCAGCACACGACTAGCGGGGGGCACCGGGGAGCTGTTTTTT.

This clonotype was detected many times. The rearrangement links TRBV5-1 to TRBJ2-1, with TRBD2 matching 12 bases. CDR3 length: 14 amino acids. The V and J ends lost 1 base and 10 bases, in that order; junction bases with no gene match: 3. Looked up from germline, CDR1 is SGHRS and CDR2 is YFSETQ. CDR3 residues: CASSLRLAGDEQFF. The CDR3 DNA follows: TGCGCCAGCAGCTTGAGACTAGCGGGAGACGAGCAGTTCTTC.

This clonotype was seen more than once but under ten times. The CDR3, as DNA: TGTGCCAGCAGCTTAGTTTCTAGCGGGATCTTGTCTCCCTACGAGCAGTACTTC. This sequence encodes CASSLVSSGILSPYEQYF. V usage is TRBV7-8 and J usage is TRBJ2-7, with 9 bases aligning to TRBD2. With 1 base clipped from V and 2 bases from J, the junction kept 12 bases outside the gene matches. The CDR3 extends over 18 amino acids. CDR1 SGHVS and CDR2 FQNEAQ come from the germline V gene.

Ten or more counts support this clonotype. DNA for the CDR3: TGTGCCAGCAGCGGGAATGAGCAGTTCTTC. Its protein product is CASSGNEQFF. The chain carries TRBV9 and TRBJ2-1; D remains ambiguous. Germline-derived CDR1 and CDR2 are SGDLS and YYNGEE. The germline V and J ends were trimmed by 3 bases and 7 bases, with 2 bases remaining between them. The CDR3 is 10 amino acids.

There are a few counts of this clonotype. The gene calls are TRBV5-1 and TRBJ2-2; D possibly corresponds to TRBD1 (5 bases). Trimming took off 4 bases at V and 1 base at J, with 8 bases between the two ends. The germline V gene encodes CDR1 SGHRS and CDR2 YFSETQ. The CDR3 is 14 residues long. The CDR3 region has the DNA TGCGCCAGCAGCCCCCAGGGGAACACCGGGGAGCTGTTTTTT. Translation: CASSPQGNTGELFF. The complete variable domain, with remaining parts taken from reference TRBV5-1 and TRBJ2-2, reads KAGVTQTPRYLIKTRGQQVTLSCSPISGHRSVSWYQQTPGQGLQFLFEYFSETQRNKGNFPGRFSGRQFSNSRSEMNVSTLELGDSALYLCASSPQGNTGELFFGEGSRLTVL.

This clonotype came up many times. The chain carries TRBV18 and TRBJ2-5; perhaps TRBD1 as D (6 bases). CDR1 and CDR2 (germline): KGHSH, LQKENI. The length of the CDR3 is 15 residues. With 4 bases removed from V and 2 bases from J, the gap between germline ends came to 14 bases. The chain's CDR3 is CASSQAVTGQETQYF. CDR3 coding DNA: TGTGCCAGCTCACAAGCCGTTACAGGGCAAGAGACCCAGTACTTC.

This clonotype was picked up many times. This chain connects TRBV12-3 or TRBV12-4 to TRBJ1-1, with D unresolved. Trimming stripped 6 bases from V and 1 base from J, with 9 bases between. This CDR3 is built from 13 residues. For the CDR3, the DNA is TGTGCCAGCAGAGGCAATGGGAACACTGAAGCTTTCTTT. Translation gives CASRGNGNTEAFF.

This clonotype was detected only a few times. The chain couples TRBV6-5 to TRBJ2-1; 10 bases are shared with TRBD2. The CDR3 has 19 amino acids. CDR1 MNHEY and CDR2 SVGAGI come from the germline V gene. Losses at the gene ends were 0 bases for V and 0 bases for J; bases not matched to a gene: 8. CDR3: CASSYSPLAGVGSYNEQFF. CDR3 DNA sequence: TGTGCCAGCAGTTACTCTCCCCTAGCGGGAGTGGGCTCCTACAATGAGCAGTTCTTC.

The table lists this clonotype with many counts. For the CDR3, the DNA is TGTGCCAGCCGAAAGGGACAGGGATACCACGAGCAGTACTTC. Translating gives CASRKGQGYHEQYF. J is TRBJ2-7 and V is TRBV7-2; 9 bases match TRBD1. Germline V lookup: CDR1 SGHTA, CDR2 FQGNSA. V gave up 8 bases and J gave up 5 bases; unmatched junction bases: 10. The CDR3 has 14 residues.